This TCR beta chain was obtained from a study of Ad26.COV2.S vaccination and SARS-CoV-2 variants. About the study: It was the COV1001 Ad26.COV2.S trial arm that included the donor. Once, or twice with 56 days between doses, Ad26.COV2.S was given intramuscularly. Study results and caveats: Ad26.COV2.S recipients had broader spike-specific TCRs (P = 0.0014).

This clone was counted a single time. Its antigen remains unidentified. Treatment reported: around 19 received Ad26.COV2.S at low or high dose, single or two shots; roughly five received placebo; per-sample allocation not given. Day 63 after the first vaccine or placebo injection was the time point for sampling. TCRdb's copy holds only in-frame clones and misses some; the assay was immunoSEQ multiplex PCR. This sample has roughly 700,000 clones, with around 90% found just once. The CDR3 sequence is 15 residues long. V lost 2 bases and J lost 2, with 10 bases in between. The germline CDR1 and CDR2 sequences are SGHAT and FQNNGV.

The sequence derives from a person aged 18-60 years who received the Ad26.COV2.S COVID-19 vaccine or a placebo. V usage is TRBV11-2 and J usage is TRBJ2-1; D is uncertain. Sequenced here: peripheral blood, sampled in a trial of Ad26.COV2.S vaccine versus placebo. As DNA, the CDR3 is TGTGCCAGCAGCTTAAGGCCGCTCCCCTACAATGAGCAGTTCTTC. This translates into CASSLRPLPYNEQFF.